The 32 T cell receptor beta chains below come from one sample, sequenced in a study of blood T cell repertoires in COVID-19. Here immunoSEQ multiplex PCR was the method, and the copy in TCRdb shows in-frame clones only, minus some. The table records 150,000 to 200,000 clones, more than 85% of them present only once. Sequencing was performed on peripheral blood. The receptors were sampled from a woman aged 60-70 years with COVID-19, enrolled during active disease.

The chain recombines TRBV2 with TRBJ1-6; D is uncertain. V lost 8 bases to trimming and J lost 13 bases, with 12 bases between them. Germline CDR1 and CDR2: SNHLY and FYNNEI. CDR3 length equals 11 residues. The CDR3 DNA reads as TGTGCCAGCCGACAAGGCTCCCCCCTCCACTTT. Encoded protein: CASRQGSPLHF.

The gene calls are TRBV19 and TRBJ1-2; tentative D call: TRBD1 (5 bases). Trimming stripped 9 bases from V and 8 bases from J, with 16 bases between. The germline CDR1 and CDR2 sequences are LNHDA and SQIVND (reference sequence). This CDR3 comprises 12 residues. The CDR3 nucleotides are TGTGCCAGCTCCATAAGGGGTAGCGGCTACACCTTC. Protein product: CASSIRGSGYTF.

This sequence joins TRBV29-1 and TRBJ1-1; D is ambiguous. This CDR3 comprises 15 residues. Germline assignment: CDR1 SQVTM and CDR2 ANQGSEA. V lost 1 base and J lost 5, with 17 bases in between. Here the CDR3 DNA reads TGCAGCGTTGAAGCTACGGACTGGGGAAGGACTGAAGCTTTCTTT. It specifies CSVEATDWGRTEAFF.

This clone was seen a handful of times. This chain joins TRBV3-1 (or the pseudogene TRBV3-2) and TRBJ1-1, with unresolved D. The germline V gene has CDR1 LGHDT and CDR2 YNNKEL (reference sequence). V lost 0 bases, J lost 3 bases, and 14 bases lay in between. This CDR3 has 16 residues. CDR3 DNA: TGTGCCAGCAGCCAAGAGCCGAGGGTGGGTGACACTGAAGCTTTCTTT. It specifies CASSQEPRVGDTEAFF.

The sample holds a few counts of this clone. V usage is TRBV7-8 and J usage is TRBJ1-1, with a weak D call TRBD1 (6 bases). Germline loops: CDR1 SGHVS, CDR2 FQNEAQ. Trimming stripped 0 bases from V and 3 bases from J, with 20 bases between. CDR3 length: 18 amino acids. CDR3 in amino acids: CASSLALGQLADHTEAFF. CDR3 nucleotides: TGTGCCAGCAGCTTAGCGCTCGGACAGCTAGCCGACCACACTGAAGCTTTCTTT.

The chain combines TRBV5-4 with TRBJ2-2, with 10 bases fitting TRBD1. This CDR3 is 16 amino acids long. Germline values: CDR1 SGHNT, CDR2 YYREEE (reference sequence). Trimming at V came to 4 bases and at J to 6 bases, leaving 9 bases not matched to a gene. CDR3 sequence: CASSPPGQGFAGELFF. The CDR3, as DNA: TGTGCCAGCAGCCCGCCGGGACAGGGGTTCGCCGGGGAGCTGTTTTTT.

V and J are TRBV6-1 and TRBJ1-5; D not resolved. The germline V gene encodes CDR1 MNHNS and CDR2 SASEGT. This CDR3 contains 15 residues. V was clipped by 2 bases and J by 7 bases, with 15 bases between them. CDR3 region: CASSERRVLEQPQHF. As DNA, the CDR3 is TGTGCCAGCAGTGAAAGGCGGGTGTTAGAGCAGCCCCAGCATTTT.

The chain combines TRBV29-1 with TRBJ2-7; possibly TRBD2 for D (6 bases). The CDR3 runs 14 residues. The germline V and J ends were trimmed by 6 bases and 3 bases, with 18 bases remaining between them. Looked up from germline, CDR1 is SQVTM and CDR2 is ANQGSEA. In DNA form, the CDR3 reads TGCAGCGTAACGGGGGAAAGCGGACTCTACGAGCAGTACTTC. Protein product: CSVTGESGLYEQYF.

This rearrangement joins TRBV18 to TRBJ2-7; TRBD2 matches at 12 bases. The CDR3 has 16 residues. J was trimmed by 9 bases and V by 5 bases; bases with no gene match: 14. Per the germline V gene, CDR1 is KGHSH and CDR2 is LQKENI. The CDR3 bases are TGTGCCAGCTCAGCTAGCGGGGGGGATCTACGCTTAGGGCAGTACTTC. It encodes CASSASGGDLRLGQYF.

The V gene is TRBV7-9, the J gene TRBJ1-2; D call uncertain. V gave up 0 bases and J gave up 3 bases, with 8 bases separating them. The CDR3 extends over 14 amino acids. Germline lookup yields CDR1 SEHNR and CDR2 FQNEAQ (reference sequence). The DNA for the CDR3 is TGTGCCAGCAGCTTAGCGTTACAATACTATGGCTACACCTTC. Translation: CASSLALQYYGYTF.

The V call is TRBV21-1, the J call TRBJ1-5; TRBD1, the table's D call, was not compared with the DNA. TRBV21-1 is designated a pseudogene. This CDR3 comprises 17 residues. The CDR3 spells CASSPRTGWGSNQPQHF. CDR3 nucleotide sequence: TGTGCCAGCAGCCCCCGGACAGGCTGGGGGAGCAATCAGCCCCAGCATTTT.

Here the CDR3 reads CASSYPAKTEAFF. CDR3 nucleotides: TGTGCCAGCAGTTACCCCGCGAAGACTGAAGCTTTCTTT. The chain recombines TRBV6-2 or TRBV6-3 with TRBJ1-1; D remains ambiguous. The V gene's germline CDR1 is MNHEY and CDR2 SVGEGT. V lost 2 bases to trimming and J lost 5 bases, with 9 bases between them. The CDR3 sequence is 13 residues long.

This sequence joins TRBV5-6 and TRBJ1-2, with TRBD1 identical over 8 bases. Germline V lookup: CDR1 SGHDT, CDR2 YYEEEE. V shed 5 bases, J shed 3 bases, and the junction held 6 bases outside the gene matches. This CDR3 has 14 residues. The CDR3 DNA follows: TGTGCCAGCAGTACAACAGGGGGGGACTATGGCTACACCTTC. Its protein product is CASSTTGGDYGYTF. Full variable domain (rest looked up from reference TRBV5-6 and TRBJ1-2): DAGVTQSPTHLIKTRGQQVTLRCSPKSGHDTVSWYQQALGQGPQFIFQYYEEEERQRGNFPDRFSGHQFPNYSSELNVNALLLGDSALYLCASSTTGGDYGYTFGSGTRLTVV.

This clone has only a few counts. CDR3 protein: CASYSPGGGGYTF. CDR3 DNA sequence: TGTGCCAGCTATTCGCCAGGGGGAGGCGGCTACACCTTC. This sequence joins TRBV6-5 and TRBJ1-2; 7 bases match TRBD1. With V trimmed by 8 bases and J by 8 bases, 11 bases remained unmatched. The CDR3 runs 13 residues. Germline V gives CDR1 MNHEY, CDR2 SVGAGI.

J is TRBJ1-5 and V is TRBV18; D may be TRBD1 (5 bases). Germline-derived CDR1 and CDR2 are KGHSH and LQKENI. CDR3 size: 16 residues. The V end was cut by 1 base, the J end by 7 bases, with 17 bases between. CDR3 amino acids: CASSPQKVRAGQPQHF. In DNA, the CDR3 is TGTGCCAGCTCACCACAAAAAGTCAGGGCAGGGCAGCCCCAGCATTTT.

The chain uses TRBV4-1 and TRBJ2-2, with a weak D call TRBD2 (7 bases). Germline CDR1 is MGHRA and CDR2 is YSYEKL. The CDR3 runs to 18 residues. Trimming left V 4 bases short and J 5 bases short, with 23 bases between. The CDR3 nucleotides are TGCGCCAGCAGCCCCCGGGGGGCGAGTGTGATCCATACCGGGGAGCTGTTTTTT. Residues: CASSPRGASVIHTGELFF.

The rearrangement links TRBV10-1 to TRBJ1-2; 10 bases map to TRBD1. The V and J ends lost 3 bases and 5 bases, in that order; junction bases with no gene match: 9. This CDR3 comprises 16 residues. Per germline, CDR1 WNHNN and CDR2 SYGVQD (reference sequence). The chain's CDR3 is CASSDPRDRGAYGYTF. The CDR3 DNA reads as TGCGCCAGCAGTGATCCCCGGGACAGGGGAGCATATGGCTACACCTTC.

The V call is TRBV7-3, the J call TRBJ1-4, with D perhaps TRBD1 (6 bases). The CDR3 is 15 amino acids. V dropped 0 bases and J dropped 8 bases, with 13 bases sitting between them. Germline-derived CDR1 and CDR2 are SGHTA and FQGTGA. The CDR3 nucleotides are TGTGCCAGCAGCTTAACCAGGGGAAGGCAAGAAAAACTGTTTTTT. This sequence encodes CASSLTRGRQEKLFF.

The chain carries TRBV20-1 and TRBJ1-2, with TRBD1 as a possible D gene (6 bases). The CDR3 runs to 14 residues. Germline lookup yields CDR1 DFQATT and CDR2 SNEGSKA (reference sequence). The V end lost 8 bases, the J end lost 6 bases, and 22 bases lay between the germline ends. CDR3 bases: TGCAGTTCCAGTGAAGCTACAGGGATTCATGGCTACACCTTC. Amino acids: CSSSEATGIHGYTF.

A single count supports this clone. This sequence joins TRBV3-1 (or the pseudogene TRBV3-2) and TRBJ2-1, with 16 bases fitting TRBD2. Germline assignment: CDR1 LGHDT and CDR2 YNNKEL (reference sequence). Trimming removed 5 bases from V and 8 bases from J; junction bases left unmatched: 6. The CDR3 sequence is 16 residues long. The CDR3 DNA follows: TGTGCCAGCAGCGCGGGACTAGCGGGGGGGCTATATGAGCAGTTCTTC. Protein: CASSAGLAGGLYEQFF.

The CDR3 loop is CASRPTAVSNQPQHF. Here the CDR3 DNA reads TGTGCCAGCAGACCAACAGCGGTAAGCAATCAGCCCCAGCATTTT. This chain links TRBV6-5 with TRBJ1-5; D not certain. Per the germline V gene, CDR1 is MNHEY and CDR2 is SVGAGI. The germline V and J ends were trimmed by 6 bases and 1 base, with 13 bases remaining between them. The CDR3 has 15 amino acids.

This clone was seen only once. The chain couples TRBV2 to TRBJ1-1, with D unclear. Trimming removed 3 bases at V and 0 bases at J, with 11 bases between. The CDR3 length is 15 residues. Germline V gene sequence: CDR1 SNHLY, CDR2 FYNNEI. The CDR3 coding sequence is TGTGCCAGCAGTGATCCCGCAGGATTGAACACTGAAGCTTTCTTT. Protein product: CASSDPAGLNTEAFF.

Regarding this clone: Additional DNA sequences in this sample encode the identical CDR3. The V gene is TRBV5-1, the J gene TRBJ2-7; D not certain. The CDR3 extends over 13 amino acids. Germline assignment: CDR1 SGHRS and CDR2 YFSETQ. Between the trimmed V and J ends, which lost 0 bases and 0 bases, there was a span of 4 bases. Here the CDR3 reads CASSLAGSYEQYF. The CDR3 bases are TGCGCCAGCAGCTTGGCCGGCTCCTACGAGCAGTACTTC.

This chain joins TRBV7-2 and TRBJ1-1, with D perhaps TRBD1 (5 bases). With 1 base removed from V and 5 bases from J, the gap between germline ends came to 14 bases. The CDR3 consists of 15 residues. Germline-derived CDR1 and CDR2 are SGHTA and FQGNSA. CDR3: CASSLEVGARTEAFF. For the CDR3, the DNA is TGTGCCAGCAGCTTAGAGGTAGGGGCGAGGACTGAAGCTTTCTTT.

The rearrangement joins TRBV7-2 to TRBJ2-7; D gene unclear. This CDR3 spans 11 amino acids. The V and J ends lost 1 base and 10 bases respectively, with 8 bases between them. CDR1 is SGHTA, CDR2 FQGNSA, per germline. This CDR3 is CASSLGGRQYF. The CDR3 DNA reads as TGTGCCAGCAGCTTAGGAGGCCGTCAGTACTTC.

The CDR3 DNA follows: TGTGCCAGCAGCCCCCAGGGACAGCATAACTATGGCTACACCTTC. Protein sequence: CASSPQGQHNYGYTF. The chain employs TRBV6-5 and TRBJ1-2; 7 positions agree with TRBD1. This CDR3 spans 15 amino acids. V dropped 6 bases and J dropped 1; count of bases not matched to a gene: 8. Germline values: CDR1 MNHEY, CDR2 SVGAGI.

The chain uses TRBV12-3 or TRBV12-4 and TRBJ1-2, with D perhaps matching TRBD1 (6 bases). The CDR3 sequence is 12 residues long. V was cut by 8 bases and J by 10 bases, with 17 bases left in between. The CDR3 protein is CASSNNREYYTF. For the CDR3, the DNA is TGTGCCAGCTCCAACAACAGGGAGTACTACACCTTC.

V gene TRBV30 combines with J gene TRBJ1-2; weak D call: TRBD1 (5 bases). V was shortened by 1 base and J by 2 bases, with 8 bases between the two germline ends. The CDR3 runs to 13 residues. Per germline, CDR1 GTSNPN and CDR2 SVGIG (reference sequence). Here the CDR3 DNA reads TGTGCCTGGAGTGGGACATTAAACTATGGCTACACCTTC. Translating it yields CAWSGTLNYGYTF. The variable domain in full, with the rest retrieved from reference TRBV30 and TRBJ1-2, is SQTIHQWPATLVQPVGSPLSLECTVEGTSNPNLYWYRQAAGRGLQLLFYSVGIGQISSEVPQNLSASRPQDRQFILSSKKLLLSDSGFYLCAWSGTLNYGYTFGSGTRLTVV.

Details on this clone: The junction departs from the called germline gene at one end, perhaps through a read error. The chain is built from TRBV29-1 and TRBJ1-1, with 9 bases that match TRBD1. This CDR3 region has 14 residues. In germline, CDR1 is SQVTM, CDR2 ANQGSEA. CDR3 loop: CSVEAGTGNTEAFF. In DNA form, the CDR3 reads TGCAGCGTTGAAGCCGGGACAGGGAACACTGAGGCTTTCTTT.

V is TRBV6-2 or TRBV6-3 and J is TRBJ2-2, with D hard to call. The germline V gene has CDR1 MNHEY and CDR2 SVGEGT. CDR3 size: 17 residues. Between the trimmed V and J ends, which lost 2 bases and 4 bases, there was a span of 17 bases. The CDR3 DNA sequence: TGTGCCAGCAGTTACCACCCCGCTAGTCCCACCACCGGGGAGCTGTTTTTT. Amino acids: CASSYHPASPTTGELFF.

The rearrangement links TRBV5-1 to TRBJ2-1; TRBD1 matches 12 bases. CDR1 is SGHRS and CDR2 is YFSETQ in the germline V gene. This CDR3 spans 16 amino acids. J was trimmed by 12 bases and V by 0 bases; bases with no gene match: 10. CDR3 sequence (DNA): TGCGCCAGCAGCTTGGAGGTGGCGGGACAGGGGGCCAGGCAGTTCTTC. Translated: CASSLEVAGQGARQFF.

The V and J genes are TRBV6-2 or TRBV6-3 and TRBJ1-5; D gene uncertain. The CDR3 runs 15 residues. Germline V gives CDR1 MNHEY, CDR2 SVGEGT. The V end lost 1 base, the J end lost 7 bases, and 14 bases lay between the germline ends. Here the CDR3 reads CASSYLGRFEQPQHF. The CDR3 coding sequence is TGTGCCAGCAGTTACTTAGGGAGATTTGAACAGCCCCAGCATTTT.